The T cell receptor beta chain under discussion was sequenced for a study of Graves' ophthalmopathy and Graves' hyperthyroidism. Study-level results: Sensitivity of about 91% and specificity of approximately 76% were achieved when a 13-signature model separated ophthalmopathy from stable hyperthyroidism.

This clonotype was counted ten times or more. Its target is not known. RNA transcripts were the source from which TCR beta CDR3 regions were amplified. HTBI primers served in a first-round RT-PCR, which a second-round multiplex PCR followed. TCRdb used MiXCR to reprocess the multiplex PCR reads, holding one entry per CDR3 protein. Seen here are about 480,000 distinct CDR3 sequences, approximately 14% observed once, and the top ten hold 8% to 10%. Moderate-to-severe activity, with CAS ≥3, NOSPECS ≥4 and duration under 3 months, characterized the donors with ophthalmopathy. It was on clinical symptoms, serum thyroxine, TRAb, thyroid ultrasound and orbital computed tomography that diagnosis relied. The germline V and J ends were trimmed by 5 bases and 0 bases, with 20 bases remaining between them. The CDR3 totals 18 residues. Germline CDR1 and CDR2: MRHNA and SNTAGT.

The V gene is TRBV6-4, the J gene TRBJ1-5; D is perhaps TRBD1 (6 bases). Sequenced sample: blood. This clonotype originated in a woman aged 25-40 years with Graves' ophthalmopathy. The CDR3: CASSIIFWGAFSNQPQHF. The CDR3 bases are TGTGCCAGCAGTATAATTTTTTGGGGGGCATTTAGCAATCAGCCCCAGCATTTT.